Judged by abundance, the clone carrying this TCR beta chain is medium-sized. Its cognate antigen is unknown. The sample originates from a study of spatial heterogeneity in lung cancer. Documented time point: sample taken at primary tumor resection. Unique molecular identifiers tagged every individual TCR cDNA molecule. TCRdb recomputed calls from the 5' RACE reads with MiXCR, one row per CDR3 protein. This table holds 2,000 to 2,500 distinct CDR3 sequences, around a sixth found once. Germline lookup yields CDR1 DFQATT and CDR2 SNEGSKA (reference sequence). Trimming removed 1 base from V and 9 bases from J; junction bases left unmatched: 10. The CDR3 totals 15 residues. Study-wide results and caveats: Tumors with more nonsynonymous mutations had more expanded intratumoral alpha and beta TCRs.

Material: lung tumor tissue, obtained at surgery. J is TRBJ2-1 and V is TRBV20-1, with 9 bases fitting TRBD1. The sequence was obtained from a male donor with early-stage non-small cell lung cancer. The chain's CDR3 is CSARAKGTGPAEQFF. As DNA, the CDR3 is TGCAGTGCTAGAGCTAAAGGGACAGGGCCGGCTGAGCAGTTCTTC.